Listed here is a single TCR beta chain. As yet, its antigen is unknown. The protocol was immunoSEQ multiplex PCR, while the TCRdb copy is restricted to in-frame clones and leaves out a portion. The data hold fewer than 200,000 clones, with under 90% observed a single time. The V gene lost 7 bases and the J gene lost 0 bases, with 21 bases spanning the gap. Germline values: CDR1 SGHTA, CDR2 FQGTGA. The CDR3 is 17 residues long. The data stem from a study of cytotoxic CD8 clonotypes in ibrutinib-treated CLL. General observations from the study: With treatment, public clonotypes, which were uncommon, either contracted or remained stable.

The sequenced sample was PBMCs, obtained after 24 months of ibrutinib treatment. J is TRBJ1-1 and V is TRBV7-3; maybe TRBD1 (6 bases). The TCR originated in a human donor with chronic lymphocytic leukemia. The CDR3 DNA sequence: TGTGCCAGCAACTTCGGGGGGCCCGCAACCCTGAACACTGAAGCTTTCTTT. Protein: CASNFGGPATLNTEAFF.